The 9 T cell receptor beta chains presented below share a single source sample, sequenced in a study of breast tumors, draining lymph nodes, adjacent tissues. TCRdb fed the multiplex PCR reads into MiXCR, producing one record per CDR3 protein. Here the sample spans around 25,000 distinct CDR3 sequences, about 25% being singletons. Source material: breast tumor tissue. Receptor source: a female donor with breast cancer. Some clones in this sample may be carry-over from other donors' samples.

This chain links TRBV5-6 with TRBJ1-1, with unresolved D. This CDR3 is built from 13 residues. V dropped 2 bases and J dropped 2 bases, with 7 bases sitting between them. The germline gives CDR1 SGHDT, CDR2 YYEEEE. In DNA form, the CDR3 reads TGTGCCAGCAGCTTAGGAGTCAACACTGAAGCTTTCTTT. Protein: CASSLGVNTEAFF.

This clonotype was picked up many times. This chain uses TRBV11-1 with TRBJ2-2, with D uncertain. Germline CDR1 and CDR2: SGHAT and FQDESV (reference sequence). V lost 4 bases and J 8 bases, leaving 20 bases between the germline ends. The length of the CDR3 is 16 residues. This CDR3 reads CASSSVYSRTQGELFF. Written as DNA, the CDR3 is TGTGCCAGCAGCTCAGTCTACTCCCGGACGCAAGGGGAGCTGTTTTTT. The variable domain in full, with the rest retrieved from reference TRBV11-1 and TRBJ2-2, is EAEVAQSPRYKITEKSQAVAFWCDPISGHATLYWYRQILGQGPELLVQFQDESVVDDSQLPKDRFSAERLKGVDSTLKIQPAELGDSAMYLCASSSVYSRTQGELFFGEGSRLTVL.

The chain uses TRBV29-1 and TRBJ2-3, with unresolved D. The germline V and J ends were trimmed by 7 bases and 5 bases, with 10 bases remaining between them. Germline CDR1 is SQVTM and CDR2 is ANQGSEA. The CDR3 consists of 11 residues. This CDR3 is CSALLGDTQYF. In DNA, the CDR3 is TGCAGCGCCTTACTGGGAGATACGCAGTATTTT.

This clonotype was counted between two and nine times. A clone one base away is much larger, so this may be a read error. The rearrangement joins TRBV2 to TRBJ2-3; TRBD2 matches 8 bases. After removal of 5 bases from V and 5 bases from J, the junction contained 0 bases not matched to a gene. The length of the CDR3 is 12 residues. Germline loops: CDR1 SNHLY, CDR2 FYNNEI. The CDR3 loop is CASSRGGDTQYF. For the CDR3, the DNA is TGTGCCAGCAGTCGGGGGGGAGATACGCAGTATTTT.

As regards this clonotype: Given the absence of the conserved phenylalanine or tryptophan at the CDR3 end, a read error is likely. The CDR3 region is CASSFAGGHHMDTQYL. CDR3 coding DNA: TGTGCCAGCAGTTTCGCGGGAGGCCACCACATGGATACGCAGTATCTT. V and J are TRBV27 and TRBJ2-3; 8 bases match TRBD2. The germline gives CDR1 MNHEY, CDR2 SMNVEV (reference sequence). V shed 3 bases, J shed 6 bases, and the junction held 11 bases outside the gene matches. This CDR3 is built from 16 residues.

This clonotype was seen just once. A single base separates this from a much larger clone, so it may be a read error. The chain joins TRBV18 to TRBJ1-2; 10 bases are a match to TRBD1. This CDR3 is 16 amino acids long. Germline V gene lookup returns CDR1 KGHSH and CDR2 LQKENI. The CDR3 coding sequence is TGTGCCTGCTCACAAGAGACAGGGGGCGAGGGCTATGGCTACACCTTC. The encoded protein is CACSQETGGEGYGYTF.

As to this clonotype: This may be a read error, as it is one base from a much larger clone. The CDR3 DNA is TGTGCCAGCAGCTTGGCAGGGGATAGCAGTCAGCCCCAGCATTTT. Translating gives CASSLAGDSSQPQHF. The chain carries TRBV5-6 and TRBJ1-5; possible D gene TRBD1, 6 bases. CDR3 length: 15 amino acids. The germline gives CDR1 SGHDT, CDR2 YYEEEE. The whole variable domain, filled in from reference TRBV5-6 and TRBJ1-5, reads DAGVTQSPTHLIKTRGQQVTLRCSPKSGHDTVSWYQQALGQGPQFIFQYYEEEERQRGNFPDRFSGHQFPNYSSELNVNALLLGDSALYLCASSLAGDSSQPQHFGDGTRLSIL.

The V gene is TRBV4-1, the J gene TRBJ2-7; 12 nucleotides align to TRBD2. Germline V gene data show CDR1 as MGHRA and CDR2 as YSYEKL. The CDR3 runs 15 residues. V was pared by 4 bases and J by 5 bases, with 6 bases of the junction left unmatched. CDR3 coding DNA: TGCGCCAGCAGCCCTAGCGGGAGGGCCGGGGACGAGCAGTACTTC. The encoded protein is CASSPSGRAGDEQYF.

This clonotype was observed many times. A read error may produce the germline difference seen at one junction end. V gene TRBV28 combines with J gene TRBJ1-6; perhaps TRBD1 as D (6 bases). This CDR3 has 15 residues. In germline, CDR1 is MDHEN, CDR2 SYDVKM. CDR3: CASRHTGSYNLPLHF. The CDR3 DNA reads TGTGCCAGCAGGCATACAGGGTCCTATAATTTACCCCTCCACTTT. The full variable domain, completed using reference TRBV28 and TRBJ1-6, is DVKVTQSSRYLVKRTGEKVFLECVQDMDHENMFWYRQDPGLGLRLIYFSYDVKMKEKGDIPEGYSVSREKKERFSLILESASTNQTSMYLCASRHTGSYNLPLHFGNGTRLTVT.